This is a list of T cell receptor beta chains from one sample in a study of beta chain features in type 1 diabetes. Using immunoSEQ multiplex PCR, the repertoire was profiled, and TCRdb retains in-frame clones only, with some absent. Of 150,000 or so clones listed, around 63% are singletons. Sequenced sample: naive CD4+ T cells from blood. These receptors were collected from a man aged 30 to 39 with type 1 diabetes. Each CDR3 is given with its conserved first and last residue. The D gene is left open where the match is weak. Clone size appears in some rows only: once, few, many, or a class for an expanded clone.

V: TRBV10-2
J: TRBJ2-5
size: .
D: TRBD1
CDR3: CASSLTGFETQYF
DNA: TGCGCCAGCAGCCTGACAGGGTTCGAGACCCAGTACTTC

V: TRBV29-1
J: TRBJ1-3
size: .
D: .
CDR3: CSVEGSGNTIYF
DNA: TGCAGCGTTGAAGGCTCTGGAAACACCATATATTTT

V: TRBV30
J: TRBJ1-2
size: few
D: .
CDR3: CAWTRGEHYGYTF
DNA: TGTGCCTGGACCCGAGGGGAGCACTATGGCTACACCTTC

V: TRBV7-8
J: TRBJ2-5
size: .
D: TRBD2
CDR3: CASSLALPGGPQETQYF
DNA: TGTGCCAGCAGCTTAGCTCTCCCGGGGGGGCCGCAAGAGACCCAGTACTTC

V: TRBV29-1
J: TRBJ2-1
size: few
D: TRBD1
CDR3: CSVHRDRGDSSYNEQFF
DNA: TGCAGCGTTCACCGGGACAGGGGCGATAGCTCCTACAATGAGCAGTTCTTC

V: TRBV5-6
J: TRBJ2-7
size: .
D: .
CDR3: CASSLMDRDSYEQYF
DNA: TGTGCCAGCAGCCTCATGGACAGAGATTCCTACGAGCAGTACTTC

V: TRBV10-3
J: TRBJ1-3
size: .
D: TRBD1
CDR3: CAISDPTGRNTIYF
DNA: TGTGCCATCAGTGACCCGACAGGGAGAAACACCATATATTTT

V: TRBV13
J: TRBJ1-5
size: .
D: TRBD1
CDR3: CASSLTGLAPQHF
DNA: TGTGCCAGCAGCCTGACAGGGCTGGCGCCCCAGCATTTT

V: TRBV30
J: TRBJ2-1
size: .
D: .
CDR3: CAWSGSSYNEQFF
DNA: TGTGCCTGGTCCGGGAGCTCCTACAATGAGCAGTTCTTC

V: TRBV14
J: TRBJ1-2
size: .
D: TRBD1
CDR3: CASSRRDRGYGYTF
DNA: TGTGCCAGCAGCCGTAGGGACAGGGGCTATGGCTACACCTTC

V: TRBV15
J: TRBJ2-2
size: few
D: .
CDR3: CATSSRHRDTGELFF
DNA: TGTGCCACCAGCAGTCGTCACAGGGACACCGGGGAGCTGTTTTTT

V: TRBV29-1
J: TRBJ2-1
size: few
D: TRBD1
CDR3: CSAGTVGNEQFF
DNA: TGCAGCGCAGGGACAGTTGGAAATGAGCAGTTCTTC

V: TRBV25-1
J: TRBJ1-4
size: .
D: .
CDR3: CASSVTRESGEKLFF
DNA: TGTGCCAGCAGTGTAACCAGGGAATCGGGTGAAAAACTGTTTTTT

V: TRBV23-1
J: TRBJ1-2
size: few
D: .
CDR3: CAQACQEDGYTF
DNA: TGCGCCCAAGCGTGTCAGGAAGATGGCTACACCTTC

V: TRBV30
J: TRBJ2-3
size: .
D: TRBD2
CDR3: CAWGLAGGADTQYF
DNA: TGTGCCTGGGGACTAGCGGGGGGTGCAGATACGCAGTATTTT

V: TRBV25-1
J: TRBJ2-7
size: .
D: .
CDR3: CASGHHYEQYF
DNA: TGTGCCAGTGGACACCACTACGAGCAGTACTTC